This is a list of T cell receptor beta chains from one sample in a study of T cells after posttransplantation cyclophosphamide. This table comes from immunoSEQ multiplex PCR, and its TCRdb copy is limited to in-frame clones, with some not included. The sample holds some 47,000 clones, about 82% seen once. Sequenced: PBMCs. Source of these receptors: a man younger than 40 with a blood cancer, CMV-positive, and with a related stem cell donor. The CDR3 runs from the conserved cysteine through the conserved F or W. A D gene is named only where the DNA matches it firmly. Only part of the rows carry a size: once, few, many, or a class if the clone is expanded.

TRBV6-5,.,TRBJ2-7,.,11,CASRARGEQYF,TGTGCCAGCAGGGCCAGGGGCGAGCAGTACTTC
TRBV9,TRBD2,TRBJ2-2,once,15,CASSPHSGSSGELFF,TGTGCCAGCAGTCCTCACAGCGGGAGCTCGGGGGAGCTGTTTTTT
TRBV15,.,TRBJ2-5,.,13,CATSIPRGETQYF,TGTGCCACCAGCATTCCACGAGGAGAGACCCAGTACTTC
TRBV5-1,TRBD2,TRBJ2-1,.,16,CASSRTSGRGYNEQFF,TGCGCCAGCAGCCGGACTAGCGGGAGGGGATACAATGAGCAGTTCTTC
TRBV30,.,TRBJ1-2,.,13,CAWSGGLGYGYTF,TGTGCCTGGAGCGGGGGGTTGGGGTATGGCTACACCTTC
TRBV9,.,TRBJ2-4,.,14,CASSVGGGEGIQYF,TGTGCCAGCAGCGTAGGTGGAGGGGAAGGCATTCAGTACTTC
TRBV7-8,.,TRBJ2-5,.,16,CASSLAPSRLQETQYF,TGTGCCAGCAGCTTAGCCCCGTCCAGGCTCCAAGAGACCCAGTACTTC
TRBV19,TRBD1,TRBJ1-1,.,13,CASSRQGATEAFF,TGTGCCAGTAGTAGGCAGGGGGCCACTGAAGCTTTCTTT
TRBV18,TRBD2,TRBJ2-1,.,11,CASSPGREGFF,TGTGCCAGCTCACCAGGGAGGGAGGGGTTCTTC
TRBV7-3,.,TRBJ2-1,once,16,CASSLHSAQAYNEQFF,TGTGCCAGCAGCCTTCATAGCGCCCAAGCTTACAATGAGCAGTTCTTC
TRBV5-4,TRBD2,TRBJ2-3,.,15,CASSSLAGGGDTQYF,TGTGCCAGCAGCTCCCTAGCGGGAGGAGGGGATACGCAGTATTTT
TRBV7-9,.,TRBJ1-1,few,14,CASSLGQMNTEAFF,TGTGCCAGCAGCTTAGGTCAGATGAACACTGAAGCTTTCTTT
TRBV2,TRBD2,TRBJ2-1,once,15,CASLHSGRVNNEQFF,TGTGCCAGCCTCCACAGCGGGAGGGTGAACAATGAGCAGTTCTTC
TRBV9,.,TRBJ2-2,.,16,CASSVGVAANTGELFF,TGTGCCAGCAGCGTAGGGGTAGCGGCGAACACCGGGGAGCTGTTTTTT
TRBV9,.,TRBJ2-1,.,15,CASSVDGLTYNEQFF,TGTGCCAGCAGCGTAGATGGACTAACTTACAATGAGCAGTTCTTC
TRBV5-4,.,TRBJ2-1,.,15,CASREPGLVHNEQFF,TGTGCCAGCAGAGAGCCGGGACTTGTACACAATGAGCAGTTCTTC
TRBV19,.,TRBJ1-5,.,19,CASSRRREGRLIGSQPQHF,TGTGCCAGTAGTAGAAGACGAGAGGGAAGGTTAATTGGTAGTCAGCCCCAGCATTTT
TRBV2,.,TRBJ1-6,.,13,CASKRGSNSPLHF,TGTGCCAGCAAGCGTGGAAGTAATTCACCCCTCCACTTT
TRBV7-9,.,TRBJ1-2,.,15,CASSPVTGANYGYTF,TGTGCCAGCAGCCCAGTGACAGGAGCTAACTATGGCTACACCTTC
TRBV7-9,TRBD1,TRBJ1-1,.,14,CASEQGAFVSEAFF,TGTGCCAGCGAACAGGGGGCTTTTGTGTCTGAAGCTTTCTTT
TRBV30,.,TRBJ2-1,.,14,CAWSVGFRGNEQFF,TGTGCCTGGAGTGTGGGCTTTCGGGGGAATGAGCAGTTCTTC
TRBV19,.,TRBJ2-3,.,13,CARLPHREYMQYF,TGTGCCAGATTACCGCACAGGGAATATATGCAGTATTTT
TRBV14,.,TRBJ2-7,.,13,CASSQGPRVAQYF,TGTGCCAGCAGCCAGGGGCCCAGGGTTGCGCAGTACTTC
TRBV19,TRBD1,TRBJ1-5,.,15,CASRPQGAFAQPQHF,TGTGCCAGTAGGCCCCAGGGGGCTTTCGCTCAGCCCCAGCATTTT
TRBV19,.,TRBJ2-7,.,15,CASSNVGVASYEQYF,TGTGCCAGTAGTAATGTAGGGGTAGCCTCCTACGAGCAGTACTTC
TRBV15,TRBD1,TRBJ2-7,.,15,CATSRAGTGSYEQYF,TGTGCCACCAGCAGGGCCGGGACAGGGTCCTACGAGCAGTACTTC
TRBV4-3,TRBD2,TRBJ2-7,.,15,CASSYRLADPYEQYF,TGCGCCAGCAGCTACCGACTAGCGGACCCCTACGAGCAGTACTTC
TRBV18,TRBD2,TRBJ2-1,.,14,CASSLAGGYGEQFF,TGTGCCAGCTCACTAGCGGGAGGGTACGGTGAGCAGTTCTTC
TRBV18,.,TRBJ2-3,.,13,CASSPPLTDTQYF,TGTGCCAGCTCACCACCTCTGACAGATACGCAGTATTTT
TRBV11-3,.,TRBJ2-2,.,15,CASRFGTSNTGELFF,TGTGCCAGCAGGTTCGGGACATCTAACACCGGGGAGCTGTTTTTT
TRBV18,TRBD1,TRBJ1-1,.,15,CASSPQGQGNTEAFF,TGTGCCAGCTCACCGCAGGGACAGGGGAACACTGAAGCTTTCTTT
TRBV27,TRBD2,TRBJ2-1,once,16,CASSLFTGGPPNEQFF,TGTGCCAGCAGTTTATTTACGGGAGGGCCTCCCAATGAGCAGTTCTTC
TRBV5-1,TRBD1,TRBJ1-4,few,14,CASSPGQGIEKLFF,TGCGCCAGCAGCCCGGGACAGGGAATCGAAAAACTGTTTTTT
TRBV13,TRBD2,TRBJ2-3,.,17,CASSLIGLAGDTDTQYF,TGTGCCAGCAGCTTGATTGGACTAGCGGGAGACACAGATACGCAGTATTTT
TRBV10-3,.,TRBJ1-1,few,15,CAISELQGWGTEAFF,TGTGCCATCAGTGAGTTACAGGGATGGGGCACTGAAGCTTTCTTT
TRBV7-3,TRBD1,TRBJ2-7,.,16,CASSLTGDRASYEQYF,TGTGCCAGCAGCTTAACGGGGGACAGGGCCTCCTACGAGCAGTACTTC
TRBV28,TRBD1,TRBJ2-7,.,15,CASSPTGFSSYEQYF,TGTGCCAGCAGTCCGACAGGGTTCAGCTCCTACGAGCAGTACTTC
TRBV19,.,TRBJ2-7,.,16,CASSIGSGNNAYEQYF,TGTGCCAGTAGTATCGGATCAGGGAATAACGCCTACGAGCAGTACTTC